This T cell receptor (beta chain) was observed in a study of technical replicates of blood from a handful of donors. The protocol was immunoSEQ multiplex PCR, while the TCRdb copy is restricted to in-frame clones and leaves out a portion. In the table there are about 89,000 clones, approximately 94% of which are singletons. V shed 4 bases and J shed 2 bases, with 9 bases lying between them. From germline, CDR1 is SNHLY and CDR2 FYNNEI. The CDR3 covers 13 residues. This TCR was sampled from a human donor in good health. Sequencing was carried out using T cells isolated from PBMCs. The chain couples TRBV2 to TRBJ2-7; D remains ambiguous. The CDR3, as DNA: TGTGCCAGCAGTGGAGGCGGTACCTACGAGCAGTACTTC. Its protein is CASSGGGTYEQYF. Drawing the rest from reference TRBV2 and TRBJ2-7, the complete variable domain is EPEVTQTPSHQVTQMGQEVILRCVPISNHLYFYWYRQILGQKVEFLVSFYNNEISEKSEIFDDQFSVERPDGSNFTLKIRSTKLEDSAMYFCASSGGGTYEQYFGPGTRLTVT.